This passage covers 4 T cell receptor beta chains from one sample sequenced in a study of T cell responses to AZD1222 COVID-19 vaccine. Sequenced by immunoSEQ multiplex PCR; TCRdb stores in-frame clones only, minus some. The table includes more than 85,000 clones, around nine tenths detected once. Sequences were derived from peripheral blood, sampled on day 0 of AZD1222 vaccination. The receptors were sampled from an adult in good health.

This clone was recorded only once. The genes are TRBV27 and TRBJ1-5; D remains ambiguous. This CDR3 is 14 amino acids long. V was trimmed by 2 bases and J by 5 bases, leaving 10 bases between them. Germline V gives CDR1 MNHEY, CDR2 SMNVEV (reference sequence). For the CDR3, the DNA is TGTGCCAGCAGTTTAAAAGGACCCGATCAGCCCCAGCATTTT. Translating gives CASSLKGPDQPQHF.

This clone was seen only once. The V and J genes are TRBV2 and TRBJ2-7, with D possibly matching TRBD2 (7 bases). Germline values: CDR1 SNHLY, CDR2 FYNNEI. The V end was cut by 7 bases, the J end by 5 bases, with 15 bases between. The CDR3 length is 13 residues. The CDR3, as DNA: TGTGCCAGCACCCAAGGGGGGGCCCACGAGCAGTACTTC. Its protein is CASTQGGAHEQYF.

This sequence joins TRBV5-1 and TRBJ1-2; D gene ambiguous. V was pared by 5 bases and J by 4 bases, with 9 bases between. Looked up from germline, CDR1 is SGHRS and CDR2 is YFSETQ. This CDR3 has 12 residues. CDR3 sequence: CASRGQIYGYTF. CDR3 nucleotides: TGCGCCAGCAGGGGTCAGATCTATGGCTACACCTTC.

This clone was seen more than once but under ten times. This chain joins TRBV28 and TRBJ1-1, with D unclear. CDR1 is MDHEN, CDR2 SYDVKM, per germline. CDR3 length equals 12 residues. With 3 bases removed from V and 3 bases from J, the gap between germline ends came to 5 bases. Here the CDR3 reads CASSLQDTEAFF. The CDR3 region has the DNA TGTGCCAGCAGTTTGCAGGACACTGAAGCTTTCTTT.